This TCR beta chain was identified during a study of blood T cell repertoires in COVID-19. Study information: T cells, B-cell-depleted T cells, or PBMCs supplied cDNA or gDNA.

This table comes from immunoSEQ multiplex PCR, and its TCRdb copy is limited to in-frame clones, with some not included. Altogether 540,000 or so clones are present, approximately 88% being singletons, with the ten largest covering less than 9.5%. Between the trimmed V and J ends, which lost 3 bases and 8 bases, there was a span of 13 bases. Per germline, CDR1 GTSNPN and CDR2 SVGIG (reference sequence). The CDR3 totals 12 residues. The sequencing input was peripheral blood. The rearrangement uses TRBV30 and TRBJ1-1; TRBD1 is a possible D gene (6 bases). The sequence derives from a woman in her forties or fifties with COVID-19, enrolled during active disease. The CDR3 region is CAWSRATGEAFF. The CDR3 coding sequence is TGTGCCTGGAGCAGAGCGACAGGAGAAGCTTTCTTT.